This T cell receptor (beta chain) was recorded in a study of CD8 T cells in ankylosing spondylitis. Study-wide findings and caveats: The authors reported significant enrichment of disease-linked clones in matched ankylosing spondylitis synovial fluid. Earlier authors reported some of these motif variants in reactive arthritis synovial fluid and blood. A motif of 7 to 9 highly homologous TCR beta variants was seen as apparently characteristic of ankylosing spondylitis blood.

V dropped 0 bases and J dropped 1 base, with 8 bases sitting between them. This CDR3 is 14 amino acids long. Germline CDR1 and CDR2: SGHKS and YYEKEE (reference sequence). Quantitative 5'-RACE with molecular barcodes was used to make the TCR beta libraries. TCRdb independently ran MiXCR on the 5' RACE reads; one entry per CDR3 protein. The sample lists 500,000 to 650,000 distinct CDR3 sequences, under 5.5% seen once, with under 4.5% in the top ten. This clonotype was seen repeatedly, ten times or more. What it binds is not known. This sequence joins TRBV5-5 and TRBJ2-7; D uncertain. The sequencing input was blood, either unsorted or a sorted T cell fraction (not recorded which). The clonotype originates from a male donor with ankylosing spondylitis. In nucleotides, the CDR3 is TGTGCCAGCAGCTTGGAATGGGGATCCTACGAGCAGTACTTC. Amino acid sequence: CASSLEWGSYEQYF.